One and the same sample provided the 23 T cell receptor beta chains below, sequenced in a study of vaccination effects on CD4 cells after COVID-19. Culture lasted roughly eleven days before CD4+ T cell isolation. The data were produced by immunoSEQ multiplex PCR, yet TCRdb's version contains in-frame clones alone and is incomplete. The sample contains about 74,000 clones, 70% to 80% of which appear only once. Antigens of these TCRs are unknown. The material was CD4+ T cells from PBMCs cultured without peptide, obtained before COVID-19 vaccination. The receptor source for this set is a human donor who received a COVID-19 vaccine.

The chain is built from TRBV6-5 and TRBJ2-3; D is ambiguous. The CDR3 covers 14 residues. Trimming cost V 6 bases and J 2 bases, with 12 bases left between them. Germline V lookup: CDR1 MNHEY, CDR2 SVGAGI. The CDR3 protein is CASRIDWLTDTQYF. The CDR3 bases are TGTGCCAGCAGGATCGACTGGCTCACAGATACGCAGTATTTT.

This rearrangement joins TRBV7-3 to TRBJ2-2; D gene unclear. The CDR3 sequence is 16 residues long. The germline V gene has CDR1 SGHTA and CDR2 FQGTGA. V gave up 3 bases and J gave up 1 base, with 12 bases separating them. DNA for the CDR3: TGTGCCAGCAGCTTCTACGTCGGGCTGAACACCGGGGAGCTGTTTTTT. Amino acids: CASSFYVGLNTGELFF.

The CDR3 DNA reads as TGTGCCAGTAGTATACGCGGCAGGGGTTACGCAGATACGCAGTATTTT. The encoded protein is CASSIRGRGYADTQYF. This rearrangement joins TRBV19 to TRBJ2-3; D is perhaps TRBD1 (6 bases). Germline assignment: CDR1 LNHDA and CDR2 SQIVND (reference sequence). The CDR3 covers 16 residues. V lost 2 bases and J lost 4, with 16 bases in between.

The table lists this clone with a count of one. CDR3 DNA: TGTGCCAGCAGCTTGCGAAGCGCACCTAACTATGGCTACACCTTC. It translates to CASSLRSAPNYGYTF. The chain links TRBV5-5 to TRBJ1-2; no clear D gene. Trimming left V 1 base short and J 0 bases short, with 10 bases between. CDR3 length: 15 amino acids. Germline loops: CDR1 SGHKS, CDR2 YYEKEE (reference sequence).

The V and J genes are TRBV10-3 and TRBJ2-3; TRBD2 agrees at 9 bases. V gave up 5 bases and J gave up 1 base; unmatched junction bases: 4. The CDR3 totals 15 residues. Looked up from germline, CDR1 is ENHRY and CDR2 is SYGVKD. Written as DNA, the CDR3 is TGTGCCATCAGTTTTAGCGGGGGCGGCACAGATACGCAGTATTTT. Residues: CAISFSGGGTDTQYF.

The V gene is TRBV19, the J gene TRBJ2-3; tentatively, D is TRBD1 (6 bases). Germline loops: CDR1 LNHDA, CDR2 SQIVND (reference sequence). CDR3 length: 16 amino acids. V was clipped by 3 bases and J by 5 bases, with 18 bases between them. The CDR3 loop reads CASSIGVTGLGDTQYF. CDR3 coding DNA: TGTGCCAGTAGTATCGGGGTGACAGGTTTAGGAGATACGCAGTATTTT. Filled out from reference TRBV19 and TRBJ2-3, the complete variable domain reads DGGITQSPKYLFRKEGQNVTLSCEQNLNHDAMYWYRQDPGQGLRLIYYSQIVNDFQKGDIAEGYSVSREKKESFPLTVTSAQKNPTAFYLCASSIGVTGLGDTQYFGPGTRLTVL.

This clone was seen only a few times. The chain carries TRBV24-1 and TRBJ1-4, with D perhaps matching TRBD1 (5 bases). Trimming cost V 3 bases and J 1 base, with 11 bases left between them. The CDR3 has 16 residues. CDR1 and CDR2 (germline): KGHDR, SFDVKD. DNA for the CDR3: TGTGCCACCAGTGATGCCGGGACGGGAACTAATGAAAAACTGTTTTTT. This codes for CATSDAGTGTNEKLFF.

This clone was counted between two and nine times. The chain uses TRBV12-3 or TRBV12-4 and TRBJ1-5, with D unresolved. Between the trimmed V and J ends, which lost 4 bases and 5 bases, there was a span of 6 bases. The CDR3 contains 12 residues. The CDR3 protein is CASSSLHQPQHF. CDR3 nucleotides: TGTGCCAGCAGTTCCCTTCATCAGCCCCAGCATTTT.

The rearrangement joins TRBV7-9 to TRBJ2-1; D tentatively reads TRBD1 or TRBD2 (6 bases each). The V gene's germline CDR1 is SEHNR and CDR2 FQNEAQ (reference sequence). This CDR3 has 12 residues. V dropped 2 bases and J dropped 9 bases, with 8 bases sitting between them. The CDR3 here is CASSLKGGEQFF. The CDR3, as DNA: TGTGCCAGCAGCTTAAAGGGGGGTGAGCAGTTCTTC.

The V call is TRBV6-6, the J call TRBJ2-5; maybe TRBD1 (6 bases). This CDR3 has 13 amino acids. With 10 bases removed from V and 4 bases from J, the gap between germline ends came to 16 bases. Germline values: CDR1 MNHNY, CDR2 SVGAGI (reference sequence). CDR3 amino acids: CATNRALGETQYF. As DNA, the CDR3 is TGTGCCACAAACAGGGCGCTGGGAGAGACCCAGTACTTC.

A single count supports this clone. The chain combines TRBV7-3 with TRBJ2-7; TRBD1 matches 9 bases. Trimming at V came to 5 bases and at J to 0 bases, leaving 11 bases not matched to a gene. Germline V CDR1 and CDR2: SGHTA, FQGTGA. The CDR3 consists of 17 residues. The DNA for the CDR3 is TGTGCCAGCAGCCGATGTCCCGGGACAGGGTTCTCCTACGAGCAGTACGTC. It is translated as CASSRCPGTGFSYEQYV.

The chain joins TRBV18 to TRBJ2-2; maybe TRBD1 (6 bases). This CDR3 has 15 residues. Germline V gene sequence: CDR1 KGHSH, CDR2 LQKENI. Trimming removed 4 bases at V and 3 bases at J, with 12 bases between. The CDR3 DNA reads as TGTGCCAGCTCACGACAGGTCCCGGACACCGGGGAGCTGTTTTTT. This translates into CASSRQVPDTGELFF. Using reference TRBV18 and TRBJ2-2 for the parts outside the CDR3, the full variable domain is NAGVMQNPRHLVRRRGQEARLRCSPMKGHSHVYWYRQLPEEGLKFMVYLQKENIIDESGMPKERFSAEFPKEGPSILRIQQVVRGDSAAYFCASSRQVPDTGELFFGEGSRLTVL.

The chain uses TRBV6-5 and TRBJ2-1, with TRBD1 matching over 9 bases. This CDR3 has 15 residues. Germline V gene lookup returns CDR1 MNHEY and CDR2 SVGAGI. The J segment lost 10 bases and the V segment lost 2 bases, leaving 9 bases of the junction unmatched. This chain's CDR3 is CASSYVGTGSSEQFF. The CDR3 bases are TGTGCCAGCAGTTACGTGGGGACAGGGTCTAGCGAGCAGTTCTTC.

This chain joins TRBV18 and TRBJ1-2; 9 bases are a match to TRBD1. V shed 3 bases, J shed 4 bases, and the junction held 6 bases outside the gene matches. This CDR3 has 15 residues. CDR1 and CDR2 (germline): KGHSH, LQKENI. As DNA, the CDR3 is TGTGCCAGCTCACCCGGACAGGGGCAATCCTATGGCTACACCTTC. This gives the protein CASSPGQGQSYGYTF.

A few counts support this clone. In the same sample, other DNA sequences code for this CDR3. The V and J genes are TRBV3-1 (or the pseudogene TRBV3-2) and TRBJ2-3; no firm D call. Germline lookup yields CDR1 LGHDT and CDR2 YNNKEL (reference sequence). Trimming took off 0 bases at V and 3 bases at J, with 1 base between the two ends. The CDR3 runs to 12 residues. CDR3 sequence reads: CASSQETDTQYF. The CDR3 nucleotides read TGTGCCAGCAGCCAAGAGACAGATACGCAGTATTTT.

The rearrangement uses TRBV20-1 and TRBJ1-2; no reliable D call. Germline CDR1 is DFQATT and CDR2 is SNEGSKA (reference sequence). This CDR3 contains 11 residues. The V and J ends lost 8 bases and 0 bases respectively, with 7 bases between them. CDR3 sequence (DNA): TGCAGTCCGCAAACTAACTATGGCTACACCTTC. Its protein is CSPQTNYGYTF.

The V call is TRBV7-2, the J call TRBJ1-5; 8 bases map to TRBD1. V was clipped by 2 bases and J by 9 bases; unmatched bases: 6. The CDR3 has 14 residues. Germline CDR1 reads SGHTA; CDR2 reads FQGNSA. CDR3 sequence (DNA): TGTGCCAGCAGCTTAAACAGGGGGAACCTGCCCCAGCATTTT. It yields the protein CASSLNRGNLPQHF.

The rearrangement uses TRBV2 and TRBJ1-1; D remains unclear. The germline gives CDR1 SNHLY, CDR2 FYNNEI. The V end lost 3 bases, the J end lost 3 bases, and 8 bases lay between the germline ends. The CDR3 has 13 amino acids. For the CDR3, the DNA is TGTGCCAGCAGTGAGGGAGTCGACACTGAAGCTTTCTTT. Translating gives CASSEGVDTEAFF.

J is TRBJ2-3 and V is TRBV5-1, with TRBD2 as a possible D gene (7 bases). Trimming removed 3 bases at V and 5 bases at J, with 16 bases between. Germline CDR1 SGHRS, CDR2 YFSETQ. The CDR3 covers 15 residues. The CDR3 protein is CASSSVAGAGDTQYF. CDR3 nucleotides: TGCGCCAGCAGCTCTGTGGCGGGGGCGGGAGATACGCAGTATTTT. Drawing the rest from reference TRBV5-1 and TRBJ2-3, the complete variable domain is KAGVTQTPRYLIKTRGQQVTLSCSPISGHRSVSWYQQTPGQGLQFLFEYFSETQRNKGNFPGRFSGRQFSNSRSEMNVSTLELGDSALYLCASSSVAGAGDTQYFGPGTRLTVL.

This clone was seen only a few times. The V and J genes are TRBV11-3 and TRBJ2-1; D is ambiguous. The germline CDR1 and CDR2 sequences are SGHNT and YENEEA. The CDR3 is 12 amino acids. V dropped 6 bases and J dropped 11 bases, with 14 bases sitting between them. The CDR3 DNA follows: TGTGCCAGCAGACGCACAAGTCCCAAGCAGTTCTTC. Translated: CASRRTSPKQFF.

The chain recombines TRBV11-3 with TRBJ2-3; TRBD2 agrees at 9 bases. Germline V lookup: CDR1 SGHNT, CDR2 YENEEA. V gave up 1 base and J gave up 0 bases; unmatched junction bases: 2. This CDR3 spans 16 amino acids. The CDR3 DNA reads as TGTGCCAGCAGCTTAGGTAGCGGGGGCAGCACAGATACGCAGTATTTT. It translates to CASSLGSGGSTDTQYF.

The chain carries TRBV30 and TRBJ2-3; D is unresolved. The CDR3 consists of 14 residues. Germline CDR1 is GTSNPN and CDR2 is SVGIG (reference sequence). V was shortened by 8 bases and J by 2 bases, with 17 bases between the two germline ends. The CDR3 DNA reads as TGTGCCCCTATCGTCAGCCCCTCCACAGATACGCAGTATTTT. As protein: CAPIVSPSTDTQYF.

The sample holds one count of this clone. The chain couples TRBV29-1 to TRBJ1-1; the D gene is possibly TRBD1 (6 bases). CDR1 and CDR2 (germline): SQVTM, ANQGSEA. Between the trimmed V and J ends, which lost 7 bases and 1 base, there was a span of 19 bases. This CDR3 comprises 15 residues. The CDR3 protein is CSARGETGRNTEAFF. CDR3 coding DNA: TGCAGCGCACGGGGCGAAACAGGGAGGAACACTGAAGCTTTCTTT.